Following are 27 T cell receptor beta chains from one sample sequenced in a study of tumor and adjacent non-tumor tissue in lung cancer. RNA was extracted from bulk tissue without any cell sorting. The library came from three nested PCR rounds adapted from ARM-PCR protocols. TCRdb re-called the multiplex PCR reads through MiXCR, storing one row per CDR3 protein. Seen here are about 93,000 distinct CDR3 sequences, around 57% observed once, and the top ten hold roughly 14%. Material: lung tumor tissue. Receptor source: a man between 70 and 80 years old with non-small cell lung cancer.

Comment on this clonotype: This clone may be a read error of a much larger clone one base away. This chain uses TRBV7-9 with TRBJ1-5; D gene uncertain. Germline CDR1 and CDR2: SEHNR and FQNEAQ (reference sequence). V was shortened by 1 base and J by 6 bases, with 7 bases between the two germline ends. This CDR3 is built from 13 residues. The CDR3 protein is CASSLGRGQPQHF. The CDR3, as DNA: TGTGCCAGCAGCTTAGGGCGGGGTCAGCCCCAGCATTTT.

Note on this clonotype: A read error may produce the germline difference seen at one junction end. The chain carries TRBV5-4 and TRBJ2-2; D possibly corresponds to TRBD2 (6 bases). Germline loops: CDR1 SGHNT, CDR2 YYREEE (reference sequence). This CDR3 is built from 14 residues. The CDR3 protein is CVSSFPGVAGELFF. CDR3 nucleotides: TGTGTCAGCAGCTTTCCGGGGGTGGCCGGGGAGCTGTTTTTT.

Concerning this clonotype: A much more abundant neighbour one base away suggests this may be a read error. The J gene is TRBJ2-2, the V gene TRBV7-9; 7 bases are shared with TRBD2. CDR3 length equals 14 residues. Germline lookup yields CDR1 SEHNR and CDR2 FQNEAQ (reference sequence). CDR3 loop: CASSPSGVTGQLFF. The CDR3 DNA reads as TGTGCCAGCAGCCCAAGCGGGGTCACCGGGCAGCTGTTTTTT.

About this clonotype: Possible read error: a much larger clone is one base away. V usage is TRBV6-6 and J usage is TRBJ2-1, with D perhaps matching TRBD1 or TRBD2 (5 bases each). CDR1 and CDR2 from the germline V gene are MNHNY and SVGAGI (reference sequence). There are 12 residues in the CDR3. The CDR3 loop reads CVSSYVGDRSFF. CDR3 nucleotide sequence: TGTGTCAGCAGTTACGTAGGGGACCGAAGTTTCTTC.

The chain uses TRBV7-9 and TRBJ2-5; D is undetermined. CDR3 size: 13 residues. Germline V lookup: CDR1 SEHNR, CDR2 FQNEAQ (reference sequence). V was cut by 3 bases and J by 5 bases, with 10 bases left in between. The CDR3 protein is CASSFSSRETQYF. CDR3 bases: TGTGCCAGCAGCTTTTCGAGCCGGGAGACCCAGTACTTC.

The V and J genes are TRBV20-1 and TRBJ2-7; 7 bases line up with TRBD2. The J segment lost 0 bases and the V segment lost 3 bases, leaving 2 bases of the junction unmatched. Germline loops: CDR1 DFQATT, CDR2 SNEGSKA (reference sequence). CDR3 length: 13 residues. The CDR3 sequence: CSASGRSSYEQYF. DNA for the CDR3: TGCAGTGCTAGCGGGAGGAGCTCCTACGAGCAGTACTTC.

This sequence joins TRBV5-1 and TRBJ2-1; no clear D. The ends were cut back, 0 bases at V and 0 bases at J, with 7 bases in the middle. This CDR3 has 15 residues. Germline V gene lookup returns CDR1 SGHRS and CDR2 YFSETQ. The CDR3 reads CASSLDESSYNEQFF. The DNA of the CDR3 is TGCGCCAGCAGCTTGGACGAGAGCTCCTACAATGAGCAGTTCTTC. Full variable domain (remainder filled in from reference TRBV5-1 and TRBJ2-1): KAGVTQTPRYLIKTRGQQVTLSCSPISGHRSVSWYQQTPGQGLQFLFEYFSETQRNKGNFPGRFSGRQFSNSRSEMNVSTLELGDSALYLCASSLDESSYNEQFFGPGTRLTVL.

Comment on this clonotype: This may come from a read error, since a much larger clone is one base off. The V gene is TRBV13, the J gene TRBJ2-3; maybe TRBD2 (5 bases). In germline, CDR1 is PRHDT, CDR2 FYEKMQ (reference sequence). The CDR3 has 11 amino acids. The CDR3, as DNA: TGTGCCATCAGCTTAGCGGATACGCAGTATTTT. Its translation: CAISLADTQYF.

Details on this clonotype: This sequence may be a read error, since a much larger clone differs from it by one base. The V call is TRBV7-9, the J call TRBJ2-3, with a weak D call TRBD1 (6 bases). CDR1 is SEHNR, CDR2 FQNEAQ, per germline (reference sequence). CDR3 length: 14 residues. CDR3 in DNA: TGTGTCAGCAGCCTTGGACAGCGCACAGATACGCAGTATTTT. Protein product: CVSSLGQRTDTQYF.

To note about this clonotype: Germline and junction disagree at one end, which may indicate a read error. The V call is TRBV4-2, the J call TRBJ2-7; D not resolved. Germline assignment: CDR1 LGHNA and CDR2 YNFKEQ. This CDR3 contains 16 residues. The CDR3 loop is CASSPRWRLNSYEQYF. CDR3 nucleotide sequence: TGTGCCAGCAGCCCTAGATGGCGCCTGAACTCCTACGAGCAGTATTTC.

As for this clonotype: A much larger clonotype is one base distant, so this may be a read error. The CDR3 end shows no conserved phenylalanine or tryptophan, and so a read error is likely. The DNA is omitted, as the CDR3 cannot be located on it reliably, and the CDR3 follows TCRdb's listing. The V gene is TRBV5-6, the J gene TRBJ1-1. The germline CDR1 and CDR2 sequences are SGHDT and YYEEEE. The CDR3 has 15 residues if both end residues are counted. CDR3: CASSFGNGGITEAFL.

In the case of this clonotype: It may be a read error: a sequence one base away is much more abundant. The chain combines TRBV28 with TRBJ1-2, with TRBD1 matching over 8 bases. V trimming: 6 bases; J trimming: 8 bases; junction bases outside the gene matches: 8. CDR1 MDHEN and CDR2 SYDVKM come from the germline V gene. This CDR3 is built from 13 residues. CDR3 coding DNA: TGTGCCAGCAGGGGACAGGTTGGTCGGGGCTACACCTTC. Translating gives CASRGQVGRGYTF.

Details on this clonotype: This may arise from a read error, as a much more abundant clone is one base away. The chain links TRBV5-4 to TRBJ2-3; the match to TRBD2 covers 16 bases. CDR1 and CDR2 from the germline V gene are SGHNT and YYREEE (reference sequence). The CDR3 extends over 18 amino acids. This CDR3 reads CASSLPGLAGGFSDAQYF. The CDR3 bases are TGTGCCAGCAGCCTGCCGGGACTAGCGGGAGGGTTTTCAGATGCGCAGTATTTT.

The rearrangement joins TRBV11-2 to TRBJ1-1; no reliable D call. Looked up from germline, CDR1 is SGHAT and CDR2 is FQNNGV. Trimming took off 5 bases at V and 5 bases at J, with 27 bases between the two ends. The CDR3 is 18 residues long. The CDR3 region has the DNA TGTGCCAGCAGCAGGCATCGTGGAATAATCTTTAGGGAGACTGAAGCTTTCTTT. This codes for CASSRHRGIIFRETEAFF.

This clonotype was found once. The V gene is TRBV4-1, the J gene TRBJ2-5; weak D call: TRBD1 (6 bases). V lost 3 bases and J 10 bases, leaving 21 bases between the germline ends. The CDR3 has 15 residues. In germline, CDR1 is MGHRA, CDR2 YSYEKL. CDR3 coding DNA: TGCGCCAGCAGCCATGTGGTCAGCAGGGGTGTGAACCAGTACTTC. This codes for CASSHVVSRGVNQYF.

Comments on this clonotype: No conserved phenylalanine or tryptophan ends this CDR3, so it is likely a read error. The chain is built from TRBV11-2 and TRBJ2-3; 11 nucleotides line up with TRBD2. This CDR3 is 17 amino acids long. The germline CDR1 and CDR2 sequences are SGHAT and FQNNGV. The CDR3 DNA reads TGCGCCAGCAGCTCCCTCGGGACTAGCGGAAGCACAGATACGCAGTATTAT. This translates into CASSSLGTSGSTDTQYY.

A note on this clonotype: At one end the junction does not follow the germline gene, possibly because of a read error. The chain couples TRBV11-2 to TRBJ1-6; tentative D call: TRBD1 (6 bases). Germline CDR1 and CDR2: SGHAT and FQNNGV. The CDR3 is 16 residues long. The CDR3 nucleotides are TGTGCCAACAGCTTAGATGGGGGCTGGGTTGAGTCACCCCTCCACTTT. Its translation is CANSLDGGWVESPLHF. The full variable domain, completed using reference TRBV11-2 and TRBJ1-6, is EAGVAQSPRYKIIEKRQSVAFWCNPISGHATLYWYQQILGQGPKLLIQFQNNGVVDDSQLPKDRFSAERLKGVDSTLKIQPAKLEDSAVYLCANSLDGGWVESPLHFGNGTRLTVT.

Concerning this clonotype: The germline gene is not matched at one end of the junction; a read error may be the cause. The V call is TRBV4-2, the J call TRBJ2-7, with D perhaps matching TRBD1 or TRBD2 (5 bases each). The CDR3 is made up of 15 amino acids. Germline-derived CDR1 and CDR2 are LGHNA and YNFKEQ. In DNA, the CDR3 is TGTGCCAGCAGCAAAGTGTCTAGGGGACCCTACGAGCAATACTTC. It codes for CASSKVSRGPYEQYF.

The CDR3 reads CASSFGTAPIMDGQFF. Written as DNA, the CDR3 is TGTGCCAGCAGCTTCGGGACTGCACCCATAATGGATGGGCAGTTCTTC. This chain joins TRBV11-2 and TRBJ2-1; tentative D call: TRBD2 (6 bases). Germline V gene sequence: CDR1 SGHAT, CDR2 FQNNGV. This CDR3 spans 16 amino acids. Trimming took off 3 bases at V and 12 bases at J, with 24 bases between the two ends.

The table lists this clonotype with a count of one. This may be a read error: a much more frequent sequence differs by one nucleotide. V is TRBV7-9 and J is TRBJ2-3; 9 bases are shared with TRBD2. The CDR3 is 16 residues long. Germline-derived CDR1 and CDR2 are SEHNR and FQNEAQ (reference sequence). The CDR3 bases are TGTGCCGGCAGCAAAGGAGGCGGGGGGGCCAGAAATACGCAGTATTTT. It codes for CAGSKGGGGARNTQYF.

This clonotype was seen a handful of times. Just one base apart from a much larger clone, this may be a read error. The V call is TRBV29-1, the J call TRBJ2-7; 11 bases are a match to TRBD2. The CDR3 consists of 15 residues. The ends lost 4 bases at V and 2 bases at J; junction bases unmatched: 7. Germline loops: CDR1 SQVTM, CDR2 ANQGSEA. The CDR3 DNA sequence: TGCAGCGTTGCCTCAACTAGCGGGAGCGCCTACGAGCAGTACTTC. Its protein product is CSVASTSGSAYEQYF.

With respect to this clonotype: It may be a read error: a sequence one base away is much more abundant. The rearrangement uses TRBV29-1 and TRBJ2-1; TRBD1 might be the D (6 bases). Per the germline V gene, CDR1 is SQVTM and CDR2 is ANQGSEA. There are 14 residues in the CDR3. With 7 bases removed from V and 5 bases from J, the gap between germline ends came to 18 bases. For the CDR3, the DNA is TGCAGCGAAAGCCTCTGGGGGCAAAACAATGAGCAGTTCTTC. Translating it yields CSESLWGQNNEQFF.

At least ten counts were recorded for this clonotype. The CDR3 DNA reads as TGTGCCTGGAGTGCTACAGGAGTCGGTGGCTACACCTTC. Residues: CAWSATGVGGYTF. The gene calls are TRBV30 and TRBJ1-2; possibly TRBD1 for D (5 bases). The V gene's germline CDR1 is GTSNPN and CDR2 SVGIG (reference sequence). This CDR3 is 13 amino acids long. Trimming stripped 1 base from V and 7 bases from J, with 13 bases between.

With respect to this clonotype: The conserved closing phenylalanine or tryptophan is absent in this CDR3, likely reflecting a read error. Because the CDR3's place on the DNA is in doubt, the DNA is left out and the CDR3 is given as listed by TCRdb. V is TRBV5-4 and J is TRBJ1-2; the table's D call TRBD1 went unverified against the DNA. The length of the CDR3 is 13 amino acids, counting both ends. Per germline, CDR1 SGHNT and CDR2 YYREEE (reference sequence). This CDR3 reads CASSPRQGVDYNI.

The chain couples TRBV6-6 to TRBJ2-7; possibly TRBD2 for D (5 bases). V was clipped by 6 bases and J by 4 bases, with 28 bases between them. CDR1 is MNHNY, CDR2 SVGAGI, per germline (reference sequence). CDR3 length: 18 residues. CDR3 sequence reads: CASSPRDGGSQSGYEQYF. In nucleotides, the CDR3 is TGTGCCAGCAGCCCCCGGGATGGTGGCAGTCAGTCTGGGTACGAGCAGTACTTC.

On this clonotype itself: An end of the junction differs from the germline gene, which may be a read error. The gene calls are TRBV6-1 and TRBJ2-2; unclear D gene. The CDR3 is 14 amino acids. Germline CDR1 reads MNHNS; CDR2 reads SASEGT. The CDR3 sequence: CASKGCRNTGELFF. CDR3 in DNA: TGTGCCAGCAAAGGGTGCCGGAACACAGGGGAGCTGTTTTTT.

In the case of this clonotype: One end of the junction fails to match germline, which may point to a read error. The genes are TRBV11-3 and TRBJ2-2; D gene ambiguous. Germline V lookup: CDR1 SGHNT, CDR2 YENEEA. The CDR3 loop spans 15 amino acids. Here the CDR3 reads CARSLCRGSGGELFF. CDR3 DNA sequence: TGTGCCAGGAGCTTATGTCGCGGATCAGGCGGGGAGCTGTTTTTT.